Shown below are 14 T cell receptor beta chains from a single sample sequenced in a study of cytomegalovirus exposure and HLA in healthy donors. Profiled with immunoSEQ multiplex PCR; TCRdb holds only in-frame clones, not every one. The table records over 250,000 clones, about nine tenths of them present only once. The sample was PBMCs. These receptors came from a woman in her 30s in good health and CMV-seropositive.

The chain recombines TRBV9 with TRBJ2-3, with 10 bases lining up with TRBD1. CDR3 length: 15 amino acids. The V and J ends lost 4 bases and 5 bases, in that order; junction bases with no gene match: 7. CDR1 SGDLS and CDR2 YYNGEE come from the germline V gene. CDR3 in DNA: TGTGCCAGCAGCAACCGGGACAGGGGTGGAGATACGCAGTATTTT. This sequence encodes CASSNRDRGGDTQYF.

CDR3 sequence: CASSVDLPGDGLAISTDTQYF. In DNA, the CDR3 is TGTGCCAGCAGCGTAGACCTCCCTGGGGACGGACTAGCAATAAGCACAGATACGCAGTATTTT. J is TRBJ2-3 and V is TRBV9; 8 bases are shared with TRBD2. J was trimmed by 0 bases and V by 0 bases; bases with no gene match: 18. The CDR3 is made up of 21 amino acids. The germline V gene encodes CDR1 SGDLS and CDR2 YYNGEE.

V gene TRBV5-6 combines with J gene TRBJ2-3; D might be TRBD1 (7 bases). Germline CDR1 SGHDT, CDR2 YYEEEE. This CDR3 contains 14 residues. With 6 bases removed from V and 4 bases from J, the gap between germline ends came to 15 bases. The CDR3 DNA follows: TGTGCCAGCAAGGAACAGGGGAGGCCAGATACGCAGTATTTT. Protein product: CASKEQGRPDTQYF.

V gene TRBV4-1 combines with J gene TRBJ2-1; 16 positions match TRBD2. J lost 9 bases, V lost 4 bases, and 15 bases had no gene match. CDR3 size: 19 residues. CDR1 is MGHRA and CDR2 is YSYEKL in the germline V gene. As DNA, the CDR3 is TGCGCCAGCAGCCCAACCGGGACTAGCGGGGGGGCCTATACACGTGAGCAGTTCTTC. Translation: CASSPTGTSGGAYTREQFF.

The CDR3 sequence: CASQGGGQYF. CDR3 bases: TGTGCCAGCCAGGGGGGCGGTCAGTATTTT. V and J are TRBV7-9 and TRBJ2-3; perhaps TRBD1 as D (7 bases). The length of the CDR3 is 10 residues. Germline CDR1 is SEHNR and CDR2 is FQNEAQ (reference sequence). V gave up 8 bases and J gave up 12 bases, with 12 bases separating them.

The chain couples TRBV30 to TRBJ2-5, with TRBD2 matching 12 bases. Germline-derived CDR1 and CDR2 are GTSNPN and SVGIG (reference sequence). Unmatched junction bases numbered 8, after V lost 8 bases and J lost 4 bases. The CDR3 loop spans 14 amino acids. The DNA for the CDR3 is TGTGCCGGTATGACTAGCGGGAGAGGAGAGACCCAGTACTTC. Residues: CAGMTSGRGETQYF. Full variable domain (remainder filled in from reference TRBV30 and TRBJ2-5): SQTIHQWPATLVQPVGSPLSLECTVEGTSNPNLYWYRQAAGRGLQLLFYSVGIGQISSEVPQNLSASRPQDRQFILSSKKLLLSDSGFYLCAGMTSGRGETQYFGPGTRLLVL.

The rearrangement joins TRBV7-2 to TRBJ2-7, with 7 bases fitting TRBD1. Germline V CDR1 and CDR2: SGHTA, FQGNSA. This CDR3 has 14 amino acids. V gave up 5 bases and J gave up 4 bases; unmatched junction bases: 8. The CDR3: CASSHSTGIYEQYF. DNA for the CDR3: TGTGCCAGCAGCCACTCGACAGGGATATACGAGCAGTACTTC.

The rearrangement joins TRBV21-1 to TRBJ2-7; TRBD1 is the table's D call and was not checked against the DNA. TRBV21-1 is described as a pseudogene. This CDR3 comprises 15 residues. The CDR3 here is CASSKVTGSSYEQYF. The CDR3 DNA follows: TGTGCCAGCAGCAAAGTGACAGGGAGCTCCTACGAGCAGTACTTC.

The genes are TRBV19 and TRBJ1-2, with unresolved D. Germline lookup yields CDR1 LNHDA and CDR2 SQIVND (reference sequence). Trimming cost V 7 bases and J 4 bases, with 19 bases left between them. The CDR3 has 15 residues. CDR3 loop: CASNRAGVSGYGYTF. The CDR3 coding sequence is TGTGCCAGTAACCGGGCGGGCGTATCCGGCTATGGCTACACCTTC.

A single count supports this clone. This chain uses TRBV5-6 with TRBJ1-6; D might be TRBD1 (5 bases). The CDR3 runs to 14 residues. CDR1 SGHDT and CDR2 YYEEEE come from the germline V gene. V was clipped by 0 bases and J by 10 bases, with 11 bases between them. The DNA of the CDR3 is TGTGCCAGCAGCTTGGCTTCGACAGTCTCACCCCTCCACTTT. It yields the protein CASSLASTVSPLHF.

The chain is built from TRBV5-6 and TRBJ1-1; D is uncertain. The CDR3 consists of 14 residues. Trimming cost V 3 bases and J 2 bases, with 11 bases left between them. In germline, CDR1 is SGHDT, CDR2 YYEEEE. CDR3 residues: CASSSTRGNTEAFF. The CDR3 DNA reads as TGTGCCAGCAGCTCGACACGGGGAAACACTGAAGCTTTCTTT.

This chain connects TRBV7-2 to TRBJ2-7; D is undetermined. Germline V lookup: CDR1 SGHTA, CDR2 FQGNSA. CDR3 length equals 12 residues. V was pared by 5 bases and J by 6 bases, with 11 bases between. The CDR3 sequence is CASSPLGLEQYF. The CDR3 nucleotides read TGTGCCAGCAGCCCCCTAGGGCTCGAGCAGTACTTC. The full variable domain, completed using reference TRBV7-2 and TRBJ2-7, is GAGVSQSPSNKVTEKGKDVELRCDPISGHTALYWYRQSLGQGLEFLIYFQGNSAPDKSGLPSDRFSAERTGGSVSTLTIQRTQQEDSAVYLCASSPLGLEQYFGPGTRLTVT.

The chain is built from TRBV18 and TRBJ1-2; the D gene is possibly TRBD1 (5 bases). The CDR3 totals 16 residues. The germline V gene has CDR1 KGHSH and CDR2 LQKENI. Trimming shortened V by 4 bases and J by 7 bases, and 22 bases separated the two germline ends. CDR3 protein: CASSLKRNRDASGYTF. The CDR3 region has the DNA TGTGCCAGCTCACTCAAACGGAACCGGGACGCGAGTGGCTACACCTTC.

In DNA, the CDR3 is TGTGCCAGCAGTTACAACCCGGGACTAGCTTCCAATGAGCAGTTCTTC. Its protein is CASSYNPGLASNEQFF. This rearrangement joins TRBV6-5 to TRBJ2-1, with 9 bases identical to TRBD2. The CDR3 has 16 residues. Trimming at V came to 2 bases and at J to 6 bases, leaving 8 bases not matched to a gene. Germline V lookup: CDR1 MNHEY, CDR2 SVGAGI.